This passage covers 19 T cell receptor beta chains from one sample sequenced in a study of T cell responses to AZD1222 COVID-19 vaccine. Sequencing used immunoSEQ multiplex PCR; TCRdb keeps in-frame clones, though not all of them. The data show more than 60,000 clones, roughly nine tenths seen once. This sample comprised peripheral blood, obtained on day 0 of AZD1222 vaccination. Receptor source: an adult in good health.

The chain employs TRBV28 and TRBJ1-1; D is undetermined. From germline, CDR1 is MDHEN and CDR2 SYDVKM. The CDR3 is 13 residues long. V lost 6 bases, J lost 5 bases, and 13 bases lay in between. Here the CDR3 DNA reads TGTGCCAGCAGCCCCGTTGTAGGGACTGAAGCTTTCTTT. Translating gives CASSPVVGTEAFF.

The chain has TRBV2 and TRBJ2-7; 13 bases are a match to TRBD2. The CDR3 has 15 residues. Trimming at V came to 4 bases and at J to 0 bases, leaving 0 bases not matched to a gene. Germline assignment: CDR1 SNHLY and CDR2 FYNNEI. The CDR3 coding sequence is TGTGCCAGCAGTGGACTAGCGGGAGGCTCCTACGAGCAGTACTTC. It is translated as CASSGLAGGSYEQYF. The variable domain in full, completed from reference TRBV2 and TRBJ2-7, reads EPEVTQTPSHQVTQMGQEVILRCVPISNHLYFYWYRQILGQKVEFLVSFYNNEISEKSEIFDDQFSVERPDGSNFTLKIRSTKLEDSAMYFCASSGLAGGSYEQYFGPGTRLTVT.

The V and J genes are TRBV6-5 and TRBJ1-4; D unresolved. This CDR3 has 12 residues. CDR1 is MNHEY and CDR2 is SVGAGI in the germline V gene. The V end lost 8 bases, the J end lost 4 bases, and 8 bases lay between the germline ends. The CDR3 is CASGLSNEKLFF. The CDR3 nucleotides are TGTGCCAGCGGCCTGAGTAATGAAAAACTGTTTTTT.

This clone appeared a few times. The V call is TRBV28, the J call TRBJ1-1, with D unresolved. The CDR3 is 14 amino acids. V was trimmed by 3 bases and J by 1 base, leaving 9 bases between them. From germline, CDR1 is MDHEN and CDR2 SYDVKM. The CDR3 DNA follows: TGTGCCAGCAGTTTGTCACAACCGAACACTGAAGCTTTCTTT. Residues: CASSLSQPNTEAFF.

The rearrangement links TRBV5-1 to TRBJ2-7; 13 positions match TRBD2. Looked up from germline, CDR1 is SGHRS and CDR2 is YFSETQ. This CDR3 is built from 15 residues. Germline trimming cut 6 bases from V and 6 bases from J; bases unmatched to any gene: 9. The CDR3 DNA sequence: TGCGCCAGCAAACCCGGACTAGCGGGAGTATCCGAGCAGTACTTC. Its translation is CASKPGLAGVSEQYF.

The chain links TRBV4-1 to TRBJ1-4, with D tentatively TRBD1 (6 bases). V dropped 1 base and J dropped 6 bases, with 9 bases sitting between them. CDR1 is MGHRA, CDR2 YSYEKL, per germline. The CDR3 sequence is 14 residues long. The CDR3 DNA follows: TGCGCCAGCAGCCAAGGACAGGAGTATGAAAAACTGTTTTTT. It codes for CASSQGQEYEKLFF.

The chain joins TRBV10-3 to TRBJ1-1; 8 bases agree with TRBD1. The CDR3 is made up of 14 amino acids. Germline CDR1 is ENHRY and CDR2 is SYGVKD. V lost 3 bases to trimming and J lost 7 bases; unmatched junction nucleotides: 7. The CDR3 DNA sequence: TGTGCCATCAGTGACCAGGGGGCGCGGAGTGAAGCTTTCTTT. This encodes CAISDQGARSEAFF.

This chain uses TRBV15 with TRBJ2-7; 10 bases are a match to TRBD1. CDR3 length equals 14 residues. V lost 5 bases, J lost 6 bases, and 7 bases stayed unmatched. CDR1 is LNHNV and CDR2 is YYDKDF in the germline V gene (reference sequence). The CDR3 DNA sequence: TGTGCCACCAGCTTCCGGGACAGGGGTCCCGAGCAGTACTTC. It codes for CATSFRDRGPEQYF.

The chain couples TRBV5-4 to TRBJ1-1; 8 nucleotides agree with TRBD1. Unmatched junction bases numbered 1, after V lost 2 bases and J lost 1 base. CDR3 length: 14 amino acids. CDR1 is SGHNT and CDR2 is YYREEE in the germline V gene (reference sequence). This chain's CDR3 is CASSFQGANTEAFF. The CDR3 DNA sequence: TGTGCCAGCAGCTTCCAGGGGGCGAACACTGAAGCTTTCTTT.

A single count supports this clone. The chain is built from TRBV21-1 and TRBJ1-2. TRBV21-1 corresponds to a pseudogene. The CDR3 loop spans 12 amino acids. The CDR3 protein is CASSRAGYGYTF. CDR3 DNA sequence: TGTGCCAGCAGCAGAGCGGGATATGGCTACACCTTC.

The CDR3 loop is CASIRDRANYGYTF. CDR3 DNA: TGTGCCAGCATCAGGGACAGAGCTAACTATGGCTACACCTTC. This rearrangement joins TRBV2 to TRBJ1-2; 7 nucleotides align to TRBD1. The ends lost 7 bases at V and 0 bases at J; junction bases unmatched: 5. The germline V gene has CDR1 SNHLY and CDR2 FYNNEI. This CDR3 is built from 14 residues.

The chain is built from TRBV6-1 and TRBJ2-7; D gene uncertain. Per germline, CDR1 MNHNS and CDR2 SASEGT. The CDR3 has 15 residues. The V gene lost 1 base and the J gene lost 3 bases, with 13 bases spanning the gap. Here the CDR3 reads CASSEGDPANYEQYF. The CDR3 nucleotides read TGTGCCAGCAGTGAAGGGGATCCGGCCAACTACGAGCAGTACTTC.

The chain joins TRBV2 to TRBJ1-5, with 7 bases matching TRBD1. Germline CDR1 is SNHLY and CDR2 is FYNNEI. Germline trimming cut 7 bases from V and 0 bases from J; bases unmatched to any gene: 9. This CDR3 contains 16 residues. The CDR3 coding sequence is TGTGCCAGCAACCGACAGACAGGGTTTAGCAATCAGCCCCAGCATTTT. Residues: CASNRQTGFSNQPQHF.

This sequence joins TRBV7-3 and TRBJ2-5, with 7 bases aligning to TRBD1. Trimming at V came to 5 bases and at J to 9 bases, leaving 6 bases not matched to a gene. The CDR3 totals 12 residues. Germline V lookup: CDR1 SGHTA, CDR2 FQGTGA. The CDR3 here is CASSQPRGPQYF. CDR3 coding DNA: TGTGCCAGCAGCCAACCTAGGGGGCCCCAGTACTTC.

The chain uses TRBV14 and TRBJ1-2, with a possible D match to TRBD1 (6 bases). Deletions cut 3 bases from V and 4 bases from J, with 12 bases between. The CDR3 loop spans 14 amino acids. The V gene's germline CDR1 is SGHDN and CDR2 FVKESK. CDR3 DNA: TGTGCCAGCAGCCATCCGGGGGCGGCCTATGGCTACACCTTC. Protein: CASSHPGAAYGYTF.

The gene calls are TRBV19 and TRBJ1-2; D perhaps matches TRBD1 (6 bases). Trimming left V 3 bases short and J 7 bases short, with 9 bases between. Germline CDR1 reads LNHDA; CDR2 reads SQIVND (reference sequence). The length of the CDR3 is 12 residues. CDR3 in DNA: TGTGCCAGTAGTATTGGGGGCTCTGGCTACACCTTC. Translation gives CASSIGGSGYTF.

This chain connects TRBV7-2 to TRBJ2-5; TRBD1 matches at 7 bases. This CDR3 is built from 15 residues. Germline loops: CDR1 SGHTA, CDR2 FQGNSA. The V gene end was trimmed by 4 bases and the J gene end by 1 base; junction bases not matched to a gene: 6. The CDR3 loop is CASSWQGGGQETQYF. The CDR3 DNA is TGTGCCAGCAGCTGGCAAGGGGGCGGCCAAGAGACCCAGTACTTC.

J is TRBJ2-5 and V is TRBV19, with no clear D. Germline loops: CDR1 LNHDA, CDR2 SQIVND (reference sequence). V shed 5 bases and J shed 2 bases, with 15 bases lying between them. This CDR3 is 15 amino acids long. In DNA, the CDR3 is TGTGCCAGTAGTCCCCGGTGGAGCTCACAAGAGACCCAGTACTTC. As protein: CASSPRWSSQETQYF. The entire variable domain, with the rest obtained from reference TRBV19 and TRBJ2-5, is as follows: DGGITQSPKYLFRKEGQNVTLSCEQNLNHDAMYWYRQDPGQGLRLIYYSQIVNDFQKGDIAEGYSVSREKKESFPLTVTSAQKNPTAFYLCASSPRWSSQETQYFGPGTRLLVL.

The chain links TRBV19 to TRBJ1-4, with a possible D match to TRBD1 (5 bases). V was shortened by 6 bases and J by 2 bases, with 16 bases between the two germline ends. Germline lookup yields CDR1 LNHDA and CDR2 SQIVND (reference sequence). CDR3 length: 16 amino acids. CDR3 sequence reads: CASSIPAGVTNEKLFF. The CDR3 coding sequence is TGTGCCAGTAGCATCCCTGCGGGGGTGACTAATGAAAAACTGTTTTTT.